This entry lists 9 T cell receptor beta chains sequenced from one sample in a study of shared T cell receptors in the human thymus. This table comes from immunoSEQ multiplex PCR, and its TCRdb copy is limited to in-frame clones, with some not included. The sample includes hundreds of thousands of clones, over 75% of them seen just once. These same records also appear under a second study, on human thymus T cells.

The source material was thymocytes. These receptors were taken from a boy under two years old with a congenital heart defect.

This clone has only one observation. V is TRBV27 and J is TRBJ2-7, with a possible D match to TRBD1 (5 bases). CDR3 length: 14 amino acids. Between the trimmed V and J ends, which lost 2 bases and 3 bases, there was a span of 11 bases. Germline V gives CDR1 MNHEY, CDR2 SMNVEV (reference sequence). The CDR3 DNA sequence: TGTGCCAGCAGTTTAGGCGCAGGGAACTACGAGCAGTACTTC. Translated, it gives CASSLGAGNYEQYF.

The chain uses TRBV5-1 and TRBJ2-1; 14 bases map to TRBD2. The trim removed 5 bases at V and 15 bases at J, leaving 22 bases unmatched. This CDR3 contains 18 residues. Germline values: CDR1 SGHRS, CDR2 YFSETQ. CDR3 DNA sequence: TGCGCCAGCAGTCCTGACGGCACCACGGGACTAGCGGGAGAGATCGGGTTCTTC. It is translated as CASSPDGTTGLAGEIGFF.

DNA for the CDR3: TGCAGCATTGGTCCCGTGGCGGGCCTTACACCTAGTGAGCAGTACTTC. Translated: CSIGPVAGLTPSEQYF. This chain connects TRBV29-1 to TRBJ2-7; tentative D call: TRBD2 (5 bases). The CDR3 is made up of 16 amino acids. CDR1 is SQVTM, CDR2 ANQGSEA, per germline. The ends were cut back, 8 bases at V and 7 bases at J, with 30 bases in the middle.

The chain is built from TRBV5-1 and TRBJ2-7; TRBD2 agrees at 9 bases. The CDR3 loop spans 16 amino acids. CDR1 is SGHRS and CDR2 is YFSETQ in the germline V gene. J lost 2 bases, V lost 1 base, and 7 bases had no gene match. As DNA, the CDR3 is TGCGCCAGCAGCTTGAGTCGAGCGGGAGGCACCTACGAGCAGTACTTC. Its translation: CASSLSRAGGTYEQYF.

This clone was picked up a small number of times. V is TRBV21-1 and J is TRBJ1-5; TRBD1, as called in the table, went unchecked against the DNA. TRBV21-1 is flagged as a pseudogene. This CDR3 is 16 amino acids long. CDR3 amino acids: CASSKALWGCNQPQHF. In DNA, the CDR3 is TGTGCCAGCAGCAAAGCGCTTTGGGGCTGCAATCAGCCCCAGCATTTT.

The chain links TRBV2 to TRBJ1-1; D gene unclear. V lost 7 bases, J lost 5 bases, and 5 bases lay in between. CDR1 is SNHLY, CDR2 FYNNEI, per germline. The CDR3 length is 10 residues. DNA of the CDR3: TGTGCCAGCATCTATACTGAAGCTTTCTTT. As protein: CASIYTEAFF.

V usage is TRBV11-2 and J usage is TRBJ1-5, with D possibly TRBD1 on 5 matching bases. The CDR3 runs 14 residues. The germline CDR1 and CDR2 sequences are SGHAT and FQNNGV. The V gene lost 5 bases and the J gene lost 7 bases, with 15 bases spanning the gap. The CDR3 DNA sequence: TGTGCCAGCAGCCGACAGCAGGGAGGCCAGCCCCAGCATTTT. It encodes CASSRQQGGQPQHF.

This sequence joins TRBV5-1 and TRBJ1-1; 7 nucleotides match TRBD1. The CDR3 contains 16 residues. In germline, CDR1 is SGHRS, CDR2 YFSETQ. J lost 0 bases, V lost 4 bases, and 9 bases had no gene match. CDR3 region: CASSEGQRTLNTEAFF. CDR3 coding DNA: TGCGCCAGCAGCGAGGGACAGCGTACACTGAACACTGAAGCTTTCTTT.

The J gene is TRBJ2-1, the V gene TRBV4-3; 7 bases are shared with TRBD2. From germline, CDR1 is LGHNA and CDR2 YSLEER. V was clipped by 0 bases and J by 8 bases; unmatched bases: 13. The CDR3 totals 17 residues. In DNA, the CDR3 is TGCGCCAGCAGCCAAGAGGGGCTTGGACTAGAAGGGCATGAGCAGTTCTTC. This gives the protein CASSQEGLGLEGHEQFF.